This TCR beta chain was identified during a study of blood T cell repertoires in COVID-19. The wider study: Samples of COVID-19 (acute and convalescent) were obtained from the United States, Italy and Spain. PBMCs, B-cell-depleted T cells, or T cells provided the cDNA or gDNA that made up the material.

The data were produced by immunoSEQ multiplex PCR, yet TCRdb's version contains in-frame clones alone and is incomplete. Of approximately 180,000 clones in the sample, roughly 87% were seen once. Recruits, aged about 18 to 95 years, lived in about two dozen US areas. Clinical history reported by participants formed the basis on which cohorts were assigned. The CDR3 sequence is 17 residues long. CDR1 is MGHRA and CDR2 is YSYEKL in the germline V gene. V lost 0 bases to trimming and J lost 4 bases; unmatched junction nucleotides: 9. V and J are TRBV4-1 and TRBJ1-2; 9 bases align to TRBD1. The sample comprised PBMCs or T cells enriched from blood (not recorded which). This clonotype originated in a woman in her forties with acute COVID-19. DNA for the CDR3: TGCGCCAGCAGCCAAGATAGGGGACAGGGACCAACCTATGGCTACACCTTC. This translates into CASSQDRGQGPTYGYTF.